Below, 29 T cell receptor beta chains from the same sample are listed, as sequenced in a study of cytomegalovirus exposure and HLA in healthy donors. Primers for the PCR totalled 60 Vbeta and 13 Jbeta. Measured with immunoSEQ multiplex PCR; TCRdb has only the in-frame clones, and not every one. This sample's table reports fewer than 85,000 clones. The sample taken for sequencing was PBMCs. The receptors here all came from a woman aged 40 to 55 in good health and CMV-seropositive.

The CDR3 reads CASSPVGIPRGGISYNEQFF. CDR3 nucleotides: TGCGCCAGCAGTCCTGTAGGCATCCCTCGGGGGGGGATCTCCTACAATGAGCAGTTCTTC. The chain joins TRBV5-1 to TRBJ2-1; 8 bases align to TRBD2. J was trimmed by 0 bases and V by 5 bases; bases with no gene match: 19. Germline V gene sequence: CDR1 SGHRS, CDR2 YFSETQ. The CDR3 covers 20 residues.

This chain joins TRBV5-5 and TRBJ1-6; unclear D gene. The germline CDR1 and CDR2 sequences are SGHKS and YYEKEE (reference sequence). Trimming removed 1 base from V and 5 bases from J, with 10 bases in between. The length of the CDR3 is 15 residues. The DNA for the CDR3 is TGTGCCAGCAGCTTGCCTCTCGGTGATAATTCACCCCTCCACTTT. The encoded protein is CASSLPLGDNSPLHF.

The chain combines TRBV27 with TRBJ2-5; D is perhaps TRBD2 (5 bases). The germline V gene encodes CDR1 MNHEY and CDR2 SMNVEV (reference sequence). V gave up 4 bases and J gave up 7 bases, with 10 bases separating them. CDR3 length equals 12 residues. In DNA, the CDR3 is TGTGCCAGCAGTTCCCCGGACTCGACCCAGTACTTC. Protein sequence: CASSSPDSTQYF.

The genes are TRBV7-9 and TRBJ1-1; no definite D call. V was cut by 5 bases and J by 6 bases, with 10 bases left in between. The CDR3 spans 12 residues. CDR1 is SEHNR, CDR2 FQNEAQ, per germline (reference sequence). The CDR3 DNA is TGTGCCAGCAGCCCAGATAACGCTGAAGCTTTCTTT. Translation: CASSPDNAEAFF.

The rearrangement joins TRBV27 to TRBJ2-2; D ambiguous. CDR1 and CDR2 from the germline V gene are MNHEY and SMNVEV (reference sequence). Trimming stripped 4 bases from V and 1 base from J, with 4 bases between. CDR3 length: 13 amino acids. In DNA form, the CDR3 reads TGTGCCAGCAGTTGGCAGAACACCGGGGAGCTGTTTTTT. Protein: CASSWQNTGELFF.

V usage is TRBV7-2 and J usage is TRBJ2-3; 8 positions agree with TRBD2. This CDR3 spans 13 amino acids. V lost 11 bases to trimming and J lost 0 bases; unmatched junction nucleotides: 4. The germline gives CDR1 SGHTA, CDR2 FQGNSA. The CDR3 DNA is TGTGCCCGCGGGGGGTCTAGCACAGATACGCAGTATTTT. It yields the protein CARGGSSTDTQYF.

The chain links TRBV28 to TRBJ1-4; possible D gene TRBD1, 5 bases. Germline lookup yields CDR1 MDHEN and CDR2 SYDVKM. The CDR3 loop spans 14 amino acids. With 3 bases removed from V and 6 bases from J, the gap between germline ends came to 11 bases. The CDR3: CASSFLGEYEKLFF. Written as DNA, the CDR3 is TGTGCCAGCAGTTTTTTAGGGGAATATGAAAAACTGTTTTTT.

For this clone: This specimen includes other DNA sequences encoding the same CDR3. The rearrangement links TRBV11-2 to TRBJ1-1; tentative D call: TRBD1 (5 bases). Germline CDR1 is SGHAT and CDR2 is FQNNGV. V shed 3 bases and J shed 6 bases, with 8 bases lying between them. The CDR3 sequence is 12 residues long. Here the CDR3 reads CASSFRRAEAFF. The CDR3 DNA follows: TGTGCCAGCAGCTTCCGCAGGGCTGAAGCTTTCTTT.

The chain links TRBV6-1 to TRBJ2-2, with 8 bases lining up with TRBD2. The V gene end was trimmed by 4 bases and the J gene end by 5 bases; junction bases not matched to a gene: 3. Germline assignment: CDR1 MNHNS and CDR2 SASEGT. The length of the CDR3 is 14 residues. This chain's CDR3 is CASSAAGETGELFF. The CDR3 DNA reads as TGTGCCAGCAGTGCAGCGGGAGAAACCGGGGAGCTGTTTTTT.

This chain uses TRBV15 with TRBJ1-2, with a possible D match to TRBD1 (5 bases). This CDR3 has 15 amino acids. V was pared by 2 bases and J by 4 bases, with 14 bases between. Germline V gene lookup returns CDR1 LNHNV and CDR2 YYDKDF (reference sequence). In DNA, the CDR3 is TGTGCCACCAGCAGACGGCAGGGCCACCTCTATGGCTACACCTTC. Translating it yields CATSRRQGHLYGYTF.

V and J are TRBV21-1 and TRBJ1-5; TRBD1 is the table's D call and was not checked against the DNA. TRBV21-1 is a recognized pseudogene. The CDR3 loop spans 16 amino acids. CDR3: CASRLAQGLRNQPQHF. Written as DNA, the CDR3 is TGTGCCAGCAGACTCGCACAGGGGTTGCGCAATCAGCCCCAGCATTTT.

This chain joins TRBV4-3 and TRBJ2-7; D unresolved. Deletions cut 0 bases from V and 5 bases from J, with 14 bases between. Germline V gene data show CDR1 as LGHNA and CDR2 as YSLEER. The CDR3 runs to 15 residues. CDR3 DNA: TGCGCCAGCAGCCAAGATGGTGGCCAAAACGACGAGCAGTACTTC. The encoded protein is CASSQDGGQNDEQYF.

The chain combines TRBV7-2 with TRBJ1-2, with D possibly matching TRBD1 (5 bases). The germline CDR1 and CDR2 sequences are SGHTA and FQGNSA. This CDR3 region has 17 residues. Trimming shortened V by 1 base and J by 0 bases, and 15 bases separated the two germline ends. The CDR3 DNA reads as TGTGCCAGCAGCTTAGTTGCCCAGGACACTACTAACTATGGCTACACCTTC. Translating gives CASSLVAQDTTNYGYTF.

The chain is built from TRBV6-4 and TRBJ2-1, with 9 bases lining up with TRBD1. Trimming took 0 bases from V and 6 from J; bases not matched to a gene: 6. Germline CDR1 and CDR2: MRHNA and SNTAGT. The CDR3 extends over 16 amino acids. Here the CDR3 reads CASSDSYRTGANEQFF. CDR3 in DNA: TGTGCCAGCAGTGACTCTTATCGGACAGGGGCCAATGAGCAGTTCTTC.

This chain links TRBV2 with TRBJ1-1; 7 bases align to TRBD1. Germline loops: CDR1 SNHLY, CDR2 FYNNEI. The CDR3 length is 19 residues. The junction had 16 bases not matched to a gene; V was cut back by 2 bases and J by 1 base. The CDR3 bases are TGTGCCAGCAGTGAAACGATCGGACAACAGGGGCTTCCGAACACTGAAGCTTTCTTT. Its translation is CASSETIGQQGLPNTEAFF.

The chain has TRBV4-1 and TRBJ2-3; the D gene is possibly TRBD2 (6 bases). The germline V and J ends were trimmed by 3 bases and 2 bases, with 12 bases remaining between them. The CDR3 extends over 15 amino acids. CDR1 is MGHRA and CDR2 is YSYEKL in the germline V gene. The CDR3 loop is CASSQASEDTDTQYF. CDR3 nucleotide sequence: TGCGCCAGCAGCCAGGCTAGCGAGGACACAGATACGCAGTATTTT.

The chain combines TRBV2 with TRBJ2-3, with 8 bases that match TRBD2. There are 13 residues in the CDR3. CDR1 is SNHLY, CDR2 FYNNEI, per germline. V gave up 9 bases and J gave up 4 bases; unmatched junction bases: 6. CDR3 in DNA: TGTGCCAGTGGGAGCGGGAGCCCAGATACGCAGTATTTT. This encodes CASGSGSPDTQYF.

This chain connects TRBV19 to TRBJ2-1; TRBD2 matches 7 bases. Per germline, CDR1 LNHDA and CDR2 SQIVND (reference sequence). J lost 0 bases, V lost 6 bases, and 5 bases had no gene match. The CDR3 loop spans 15 amino acids. The CDR3 nucleotides are TGTGCCAGTAGACTCCGGGGGGACTCCTACAATGAGCAGTTCTTC. Encoded protein: CASRLRGDSYNEQFF.

In regard to this clone: One end of the junction varies from germline; a read error may be responsible. The chain uses TRBV2 and TRBJ2-3, with D possibly being TRBD2 (5 bases). Germline V gene lookup returns CDR1 SNHLY and CDR2 FYNNEI. This CDR3 has 14 amino acids. The CDR3 region has the DNA TGTGCCGGCAGGAGCGGTCTTTCCACAGATACGCAGTATTTT. This codes for CAGRSGLSTDTQYF.

The rearrangement links TRBV9 to TRBJ2-6; D gene uncertain. Between the trimmed V and J ends, which lost 0 bases and 0 bases, there was a span of 4 bases. The CDR3 is made up of 15 amino acids. CDR1 SGDLS and CDR2 YYNGEE come from the germline V gene. In DNA form, the CDR3 reads TGTGCCAGCAGCGTAGACATCTCTGGGGCCAACGTCCTGACTTTC. This gives the protein CASSVDISGANVLTF.

The gene calls are TRBV9 and TRBJ2-2; D is possibly TRBD1 (6 bases). CDR1 is SGDLS, CDR2 YYNGEE, per germline. This CDR3 is built from 15 residues. Between the trimmed V and J ends, which lost 2 bases and 0 bases, there was a span of 8 bases. The CDR3 DNA reads TGTGCCAGCAGCGTCGACAGGCCGAACACCGGGGAGCTGTTTTTT. Translated: CASSVDRPNTGELFF.

V usage is TRBV10-1 and J usage is TRBJ1-5, with 9 bases that match TRBD1. The CDR3 covers 13 residues. The trim removed 11 bases at V and 5 bases at J, leaving 7 bases unmatched. Germline lookup yields CDR1 WNHNN and CDR2 SYGVQD (reference sequence). The CDR3 DNA sequence: TGCGCCGTAACCGGGACAGGGCATCAGCCCCAGCATTTT. It translates to CAVTGTGHQPQHF.

Here the CDR3 DNA reads TGCGCCAGCAGCCAATACCGGACAGGGAATGAAAAACTGTTTTTT. It translates to CASSQYRTGNEKLFF. This chain uses TRBV4-1 with TRBJ1-4, with 8 nucleotides matching TRBD1. The germline CDR1 and CDR2 sequences are MGHRA and YSYEKL. This CDR3 has 15 amino acids. V lost 2 bases, J lost 5 bases, and 4 bases stayed unmatched.

V gene TRBV7-6 combines with J gene TRBJ1-4; D gene ambiguous. Trimming removed 1 base from V and 0 bases from J, with 6 bases in between. Germline V gene data show CDR1 as SGHVS and CDR2 as FNYEAQ. This CDR3 region has 15 residues. CDR3 coding DNA: TGTGCCAGCAGCTTAGGAGGGTCAACTAATGAAAAACTGTTTTTT. Translated, it gives CASSLGGSTNEKLFF.

The chain links TRBV25-1 to TRBJ2-7; a possible D gene is TRBD2 (6 bases). Germline CDR1 MGHDK, CDR2 SYGVNS. V was trimmed by 9 bases and J by 1 base, leaving 10 bases between them. The CDR3 is made up of 12 amino acids. The CDR3 DNA reads TGTGCCAGTGGGGGGAATTCCTACGAGCAGTACTTC. Translating it yields CASGGNSYEQYF.

The chain joins TRBV5-4 to TRBJ2-1; D is unclear. The CDR3 is made up of 15 amino acids. V was cut by 0 bases and J by 0 bases, with 7 bases left in between. Looked up from germline, CDR1 is SGHNT and CDR2 is YYREEE (reference sequence). The CDR3 sequence is CASSLDRYSYNEQFF. The DNA of the CDR3 is TGTGCCAGCAGCTTGGATCGTTACTCCTACAATGAGCAGTTCTTC.

The chain links TRBV5-6 to TRBJ2-5, with 9 bases that match TRBD2. The DNA matches TRBJ2-7 better at its end, which makes the J call doubtful. Germline V gives CDR1 SGHDT, CDR2 YYEEEE. The CDR3 is 16 amino acids. The CDR3 sequence is CASSFIAGDGIHEQYF. CDR3 bases: TGTGCCAGCAGCTTTATAGCGGGAGATGGAATCCACGAGCAGTACTTC.

The genes are TRBV14 and TRBJ2-5; D may be TRBD1 (5 bases). CDR1 SGHDN and CDR2 FVKESK come from the germline V gene. This CDR3 has 14 amino acids. V was cut by 7 bases and J by 3 bases, with 15 bases left in between. This CDR3 is CASKGIGAKETQYF. CDR3 coding DNA: TGTGCCAGCAAGGGGATTGGAGCGAAAGAGACCCAGTACTTC.

The chain is built from TRBV28 and TRBJ2-1; D remains ambiguous. The CDR3 totals 11 residues. Germline loops: CDR1 MDHEN, CDR2 SYDVKM. Between the trimmed V and J ends, which lost 3 bases and 10 bases, there was a span of 7 bases. The CDR3 sequence is CASSFHREQFF. In DNA form, the CDR3 reads TGTGCCAGCAGTTTCCATAGAGAGCAGTTCTTC.